Below, 26 T cell receptor beta chains from the same sample are listed, as sequenced in a study of T cell repertoires in cytomegalovirus infection. TCRdb fed the reads into MiXCR, producing one record per CDR3 protein. The data contain over 450,000 distinct CDR3 sequences, 11% of them singletons. The sequencing input was PBMCs. The receptors were gathered from a human donor in good health (CMV status not recorded). Some clones in this sample may be carry-over from other donors' samples.

This clonotype was counted at least ten times. The gene calls are TRBV25-1 and TRBJ1-2, with TRBD1 matching over 9 bases. The V and J ends lost 2 bases and 7 bases, in that order; junction bases with no gene match: 5. Looked up from germline, CDR1 is MGHDK and CDR2 is SYGVNS. CDR3 length: 14 residues. The CDR3 is CASSETGGGFGYTF. The DNA of the CDR3 is TGTGCCAGCAGTGAAACAGGGGGCGGATTTGGCTACACCTTC.

This clonotype was seen many times. V gene TRBV14 combines with J gene TRBJ2-2, with 7 bases lining up with TRBD1. J gave up 5 bases and V 3 bases, and 3 bases lay outside the gene matches. This CDR3 is 14 amino acids long. Germline V gene lookup returns CDR1 SGHDN and CDR2 FVKESK. The DNA for the CDR3 is TGTGCCAGCAGCCATTACAGGGGTACCGGGGAGCTGTTTTTT. It encodes CASSHYRGTGELFF.

This chain uses TRBV11-1 with TRBJ2-2; D is unclear. The germline CDR1 and CDR2 sequences are SGHAT and FQDESV (reference sequence). There are 16 residues in the CDR3. V gave up 1 base and J gave up 0 bases, with 9 bases separating them. As DNA, the CDR3 is TGTGCCAGCAGCTTAGAGGGTCTCGCGAACACCGGGGAGCTGTTTTTT. Encoded protein: CASSLEGLANTGELFF.

This clonotype was seen many times. CDR3 sequence (DNA): TGTGCCAGTAGTTCCTCGAAGGGAGATACGCAGTATTTT. This gives the protein CASSSSKGDTQYF. The chain joins TRBV19 to TRBJ2-3; no clear D gene. Germline CDR1 reads LNHDA; CDR2 reads SQIVND (reference sequence). Trimming pared 5 bases from V and 5 bases from J, leaving 11 bases between. The CDR3 sequence is 13 residues long.

This clonotype was counted at least ten times. The rearrangement links TRBV19 to TRBJ2-7, with D perhaps matching TRBD2 (6 bases). This CDR3 has 15 residues. Trimming stripped 5 bases from V and 3 bases from J, with 17 bases between. The germline V gene encodes CDR1 LNHDA and CDR2 SQIVND (reference sequence). The CDR3 is CASSYPGVAVYEQYF. CDR3 nucleotide sequence: TGTGCCAGTAGTTATCCGGGAGTAGCGGTCTACGAGCAGTACTTC.

This clonotype was seen ten or more times. V is TRBV27 and J is TRBJ2-7; possibly TRBD1 or TRBD2 for D (5 bases each). CDR3 length: 15 residues. Germline-derived CDR1 and CDR2 are MNHEY and SMNVEV (reference sequence). Trimming took 4 bases from V and 3 from J, leaving 16 bases between them. The CDR3 sequence: CASSSNSWGIYEQYF. CDR3 sequence (DNA): TGTGCCAGCAGTTCGAATTCTTGGGGGATCTACGAGCAGTACTTC.

This clonotype was counted ten times or more. Mismatch with germline at one junction end may stem from a read error. The gene calls are TRBV2 and TRBJ2-4; TRBD2 agrees at 10 bases. The CDR3 consists of 12 residues. Germline-derived CDR1 and CDR2 are SNHLY and FYNNEI. This CDR3 reads CASSGPAGGPRF. The CDR3 DNA reads as TGTGCCAGCAGTGGGCCAGCGGGAGGGCCTCGGTTC.

This clonotype was recorded a few times. V gene TRBV2 combines with J gene TRBJ1-3; D not resolved. CDR3 size: 17 residues. V lost 11 bases to trimming and J lost 0 bases, with 23 bases between them. Germline V CDR1 and CDR2: SNHLY, FYNNEI. CDR3 coding DNA: TGTGCCTCCCACCCAGGACGGACGCGTCTCTCTGGAAACACCATATATTTT. Amino acids: CASHPGRTRLSGNTIYF.

This clonotype was observed many times. The chain is built from TRBV28 and TRBJ2-7; 11 positions agree with TRBD2. Germline CDR1 reads MDHEN; CDR2 reads SYDVKM. This CDR3 contains 15 residues. V was clipped by 5 bases and J by 1 base; unmatched bases: 4. The chain's CDR3 is CASSTPSGRSYEQYF. The CDR3 coding sequence is TGTGCCAGCAGTACCCCTAGCGGGAGGTCCTACGAGCAGTACTTC.

This clonotype was seen a handful of times. V usage is TRBV14 and J usage is TRBJ2-1; D possibly matches TRBD1 or TRBD2 (5 bases each). Germline V CDR1 and CDR2: SGHDN, FVKESK. V was pared by 4 bases and J by 1 base, with 17 bases between. The CDR3 is 17 amino acids. In DNA form, the CDR3 reads TGTGCCAGCAGCCTCCTGAGTGGGGGACCATCCTACAATGAGCAGTTCTTC. Its translation: CASSLLSGGPSYNEQFF.

Only a few counts were recorded for this clonotype. The rearrangement uses TRBV20-1 and TRBJ1-5, with D uncertain. The V gene's germline CDR1 is DFQATT and CDR2 SNEGSKA (reference sequence). The CDR3 sequence is 14 residues long. V gave up 6 bases and J gave up 2 bases, with 14 bases separating them. CDR3 in DNA: TGCAGTGCAAAGTTGCTTAAGGGCAATCAGCCCCAGCATTTT. Translating gives CSAKLLKGNQPQHF.

The J gene is TRBJ2-4, the V gene TRBV18; the D gene is possibly TRBD1 (7 bases). This CDR3 has 19 residues. The V end lost 2 bases, the J end lost 0 bases, and 20 bases lay between the germline ends. CDR1 is KGHSH, CDR2 LQKENI, per germline. The CDR3 DNA follows: TGTGCCAGCTCACCAACGCGGGACAGCCCTAATCTAGCCAAAAACATTCAGTACTTC. Translated, it gives CASSPTRDSPNLAKNIQYF.

In its sample, this clonotype was seen many times. V is TRBV5-8 and J is TRBJ2-1, with a tentative D call TRBD1 (6 bases). Trimming took off 6 bases at V and 6 bases at J, with 13 bases between the two ends. Germline values: CDR1 SGHTS, CDR2 YDEGEE. The CDR3 spans 13 residues. CDR3 amino acids: CASNRDTINEQFF. CDR3 DNA sequence: TGTGCCAGCAACCGGGACACTATCAATGAGCAGTTCTTC.

This clonotype was counted between two and nine times. The J gene is TRBJ2-7, the V gene TRBV24-1; TRBD2 might be the D (6 bases). This CDR3 contains 12 residues. Germline values: CDR1 KGHDR, CDR2 SFDVKD. V was trimmed by 3 bases and J by 9 bases, leaving 11 bases between them. The CDR3 loop reads CATSDPGGVQYF. DNA of the CDR3: TGTGCCACCAGTGATCCAGGCGGGGTGCAGTACTTC.

The chain has TRBV4-1 and TRBJ2-7; 12 bases are a match to TRBD2. This CDR3 contains 17 residues. Unmatched junction bases numbered 6, after V lost 0 bases and J lost 3 bases. The germline V gene encodes CDR1 MGHRA and CDR2 YSYEKL. CDR3 residues: CASSQEPTSGGFYEQYF. DNA for the CDR3: TGCGCCAGCAGCCAAGAACCGACTAGCGGGGGTTTCTACGAGCAGTACTTC.

This clonotype was seen repeatedly, ten times or more. The chain is built from TRBV7-8 and TRBJ2-2, with a possible D match to TRBD2 (5 bases). The germline V and J ends were trimmed by 1 base and 4 bases, with 7 bases remaining between them. Germline assignment: CDR1 SGHVS and CDR2 FQNEAQ. The CDR3 is 14 amino acids. The CDR3 coding sequence is TGTGCCAGCAGCTTAGGACTACTCACCGGGGAGCTGTTTTTT. This encodes CASSLGLLTGELFF. Full variable domain (outside the CDR3, taken from reference TRBV7-8 and TRBJ2-2): GAGVSQSPRYKVAKRGQDVALRCDPISGHVSLFWYQQALGQGPEFLTYFQNEAQLDKSGLPSDRFFAERPEGSVSTLKIQRTQQEDSAVYLCASSLGLLTGELFFGEGSRLTVL.

This clonotype was found many times. The rearrangement links TRBV7-9 to TRBJ1-5, with unresolved D. The CDR3 is 19 amino acids. Germline loops: CDR1 SEHNR, CDR2 FQNEAQ (reference sequence). Trimming shortened V by 7 bases and J by 4 bases, and 29 bases separated the two germline ends. CDR3 bases: TGTGCCAGCATCGCTCATCGGGATTTATCGGACTGGCGGAATCAGCCCCAGCATTTT. Translation gives CASIAHRDLSDWRNQPQHF.

This clonotype was seen at least ten times. The rearrangement joins TRBV7-8 to TRBJ2-7; TRBD1 agrees at 7 bases. CDR1 and CDR2 (germline): SGHVS, FQNEAQ. V was pared by 5 bases and J by 3 bases, with 13 bases of the junction left unmatched. This CDR3 has 16 amino acids. The CDR3 nucleotides are TGTGCCAGCAGCCAGATTGGGACAGCAATCTTCTACGAGCAGTACTTC. The encoded protein is CASSQIGTAIFYEQYF.

This clonotype has ten or more counts. The rearrangement joins TRBV24-1 to TRBJ2-2; 7 nucleotides match TRBD1. V shed 6 bases, J shed 3 bases, and the junction held 6 bases outside the gene matches. The CDR3 spans 15 residues. Germline lookup yields CDR1 KGHDR and CDR2 SFDVKD. This CDR3 reads CATSTTGKDTGELFF. CDR3 nucleotides: TGTGCCACCAGTACGACAGGGAAGGACACCGGGGAGCTGTTTTTT.

This clonotype was observed many times. This rearrangement joins TRBV7-2 to TRBJ1-1, with D maybe TRBD1 (6 bases). CDR1 and CDR2 from the germline V gene are SGHTA and FQGNSA. The CDR3 totals 14 residues. The V and J ends lost 6 bases and 3 bases respectively, with 14 bases between them. In nucleotides, the CDR3 is TGTGCCAGCAGTCGACAGGAAGGGGACACTGAAGCTTTCTTT. Protein product: CASSRQEGDTEAFF.

This clonotype was recorded a few times. The rearrangement links TRBV5-1 to TRBJ2-5; 10 nucleotides match TRBD2. CDR3 length: 14 amino acids. Trimming cost V 4 bases and J 5 bases; bases outside gene matches: 5. Germline V gene sequence: CDR1 SGHRS, CDR2 YFSETQ. CDR3 region: CASSVGTSDETQYF. The CDR3, as DNA: TGCGCCAGCAGCGTCGGGACTAGCGATGAGACCCAGTACTTC.

This clonotype was counted a few times. The CDR3 coding sequence is TGTGCCAGCAGCGTGGGGGGGGCGAGTGGCAATCAGCCCCAGCATTTT. Protein sequence: CASSVGGASGNQPQHF. V is TRBV9 and J is TRBJ1-5; tentative D call: TRBD1 (6 bases). The ends were cut back, 2 bases at V and 2 bases at J, with 14 bases in the middle. This CDR3 is built from 16 residues. Germline CDR1 SGDLS, CDR2 YYNGEE. The full variable domain, rest sourced from reference TRBV9 and TRBJ1-5, is DSGVTQTPKHLITATGQRVTLRCSPRSGDLSVYWYQQSLDQGLQFLIQYYNGEERAKGNILERFSAQQFPDLHSELNLSSLELGDSALYFCASSVGGASGNQPQHFGDGTRLSIL.

This clonotype was seen repeatedly, ten times or more. The rearrangement uses TRBV5-5 and TRBJ1-5; possible D gene TRBD1, 6 bases. The V gene's germline CDR1 is SGHKS and CDR2 YYEKEE (reference sequence). Deletions cut 0 bases from V and 3 bases from J, with 13 bases between. CDR3 length equals 16 residues. The CDR3 DNA reads TGTGCCAGCAGCTTGGAAACGGGGGCGTCCAATCAGCCCCAGCATTTT. Its protein product is CASSLETGASNQPQHF.

This clonotype has only a few counts. The J gene is TRBJ2-5, the V gene TRBV20-1; TRBD2 matches at 9 bases. The junction had 1 base not matched to a gene; V was cut back by 6 bases and J by 2 bases. The CDR3 consists of 12 residues. Germline CDR1 DFQATT, CDR2 SNEGSKA (reference sequence). CDR3 sequence: CSAAGGQETQYF. CDR3 coding DNA: TGCAGTGCCGCGGGAGGGCAAGAGACCCAGTACTTC.

This clonotype has only a few counts. The chain carries TRBV20-1 and TRBJ1-1, with 7 nucleotides matching TRBD1. The CDR3 extends over 13 amino acids. Germline-derived CDR1 and CDR2 are DFQATT and SNEGSKA (reference sequence). Losses at the gene ends were 4 bases for V and 1 base for J; bases not matched to a gene: 3. The CDR3 sequence: CSAKHRGNTEAFF. DNA for the CDR3: TGCAGTGCTAAACACAGGGGGAACACTGAAGCTTTCTTT.

V usage is TRBV20-1 and J usage is TRBJ1-1; TRBD1 is a possible D gene (6 bases). The ends were cut back, 5 bases at V and 0 bases at J, with 22 bases in the middle. The CDR3 length is 17 residues. In germline, CDR1 is DFQATT, CDR2 SNEGSKA (reference sequence). Here the CDR3 DNA reads TGCAGTGCTCCCGAGACAGCGTACAGGGAGATGAACACTGAAGCTTTCTTT. Translation gives CSAPETAYREMNTEAFF.